This TCR beta chain was sequenced for a study of identical twins. V lost 5 bases and J lost 0, with 11 bases in between. The V gene's germline CDR1 is SGHTA and CDR2 FQGNSA. This CDR3 contains 15 residues. This clonotype was counted between two and nine times. TCRdb analysed the 5' RACE reads with MiXCR anew, one entry per CDR3 protein. The sample comprises around 650,000 distinct CDR3 sequences, roughly 7.1% of which are singletons, and 1.6% rests with the top ten. These data were also filed under a second study, of yellow fever vaccine responses in identical twins.

The TCR comes from a woman between 18 and 29 years old in good health. Material: PBMCs. V and J are TRBV7-2 and TRBJ2-1, with D possibly TRBD1 on 5 matching bases. CDR3 DNA: TGTGCCAGCAGCCGCAGGGTCGGCTCCTACAATGAGCAGTTCTTC. Translation gives CASSRRVGSYNEQFF.